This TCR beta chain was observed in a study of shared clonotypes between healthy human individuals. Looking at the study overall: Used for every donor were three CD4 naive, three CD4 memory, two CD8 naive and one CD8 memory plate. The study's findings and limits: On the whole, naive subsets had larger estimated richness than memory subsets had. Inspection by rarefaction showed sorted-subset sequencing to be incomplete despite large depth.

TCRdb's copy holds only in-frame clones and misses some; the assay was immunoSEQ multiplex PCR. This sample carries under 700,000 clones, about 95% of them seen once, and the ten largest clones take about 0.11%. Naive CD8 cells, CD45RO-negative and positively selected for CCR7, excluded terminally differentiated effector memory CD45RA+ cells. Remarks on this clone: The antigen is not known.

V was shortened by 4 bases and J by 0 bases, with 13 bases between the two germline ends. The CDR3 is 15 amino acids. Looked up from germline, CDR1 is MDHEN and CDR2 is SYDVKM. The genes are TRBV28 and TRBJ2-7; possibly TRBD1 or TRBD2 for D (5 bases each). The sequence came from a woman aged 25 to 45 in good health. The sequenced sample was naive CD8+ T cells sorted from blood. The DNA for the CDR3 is TGTGCCAGCAGTTACCTTCGGGGCAGCTCCTACGAGCAGTACTTC. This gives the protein CASSYLRGSSYEQYF. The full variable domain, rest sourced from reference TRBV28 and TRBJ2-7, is DVKVTQSSRYLVKRTGEKVFLECVQDMDHENMFWYRQDPGLGLRLIYFSYDVKMKEKGDIPEGYSVSREKKERFSLILESASTNQTSMYLCASSYLRGSSYEQYFGPGTRLTVT.